This passage covers 30 T cell receptor beta chains from one sample sequenced in a study of blood T cell repertoires in COVID-19. Assay used: immunoSEQ multiplex PCR; TCRdb lists only in-frame clones, some missing. This table has approximately 210,000 clones, about 84% appearing once. The material sequenced was peripheral blood. The receptors here all came from a woman of 80 years or more with COVID-19, enrolled during active disease.

As regards this clone: Other nucleotide sequences in the sample specify the same CDR3. The V call is TRBV15, the J call TRBJ2-7; D is possibly TRBD2 (5 bases). Trimming stripped 0 bases from V and 1 base from J, with 7 bases between. CDR3 length equals 14 residues. In germline, CDR1 is LNHNV, CDR2 YYDKDF (reference sequence). In nucleotides, the CDR3 is TGTGCCACCAGCAGAGATCGGGGTTCCTACGAGCAGTACTTC. Translating it yields CATSRDRGSYEQYF.

A few counts support this clone. One end of the junction varies from germline; a read error may be responsible. The chain joins TRBV18 to TRBJ2-7; D is undetermined. Germline V gives CDR1 KGHSH, CDR2 LQKENI. This CDR3 contains 12 residues. The CDR3 spells CASSPASNEQYF. The CDR3 bases are TGTGCCAGCTCACCGGCCTCCAACGAGCAGTACTTC.

V usage is TRBV5-1 and J usage is TRBJ2-5; 7 bases match TRBD2. Per the germline V gene, CDR1 is SGHRS and CDR2 is YFSETQ. V trimming: 1 base; J trimming: 5 bases; junction bases outside the gene matches: 8. The CDR3 extends over 15 amino acids. In DNA form, the CDR3 reads TGCGCCAGCAGCTTGACAGTTCTGGGAGGGGAGACCCAGTACTTC. It translates to CASSLTVLGGETQYF.

V gene TRBV5-1 combines with J gene TRBJ2-1, with a possible D match to TRBD1 (7 bases). Germline-derived CDR1 and CDR2 are SGHRS and YFSETQ. Trimming pared 3 bases from V and 3 bases from J, leaving 19 bases between. The CDR3 consists of 17 residues. Written as DNA, the CDR3 is TGCGCCAGCAGCTCCGGAGGGACAGCTGCAAACTACAATGAGCAGTTCTTC. It specifies CASSSGGTAANYNEQFF.

The CDR3 spells CASSLEAGRYGEQFF. CDR3 sequence (DNA): TGCGCCAGCAGCTTGGAGGCGGGGAGGTACGGCGAGCAGTTCTTC. The rearrangement joins TRBV5-1 to TRBJ2-1, with D tentatively TRBD2 (6 bases). The length of the CDR3 is 15 residues. Trimming cost V 0 bases and J 10 bases, with 17 bases left between them. Germline CDR1 SGHRS, CDR2 YFSETQ.

The chain has TRBV19 and TRBJ2-1; TRBD1 is a possible D gene (5 bases). Germline V gene sequence: CDR1 LNHDA, CDR2 SQIVND (reference sequence). This CDR3 is built from 15 residues. V was clipped by 5 bases and J by 9 bases, with 20 bases between them. As DNA, the CDR3 is TGTGCCAGTAGTCCCTCCCCGGCAGGGCGAGGTGAGCAGTTCTTC. Translating gives CASSPSPAGRGEQFF.

The V and J genes are TRBV19 and TRBJ2-2; maybe TRBD1 (6 bases). Germline lookup yields CDR1 LNHDA and CDR2 SQIVND (reference sequence). V lost 6 bases, J lost 3 bases, and 14 bases lay in between. CDR3 length: 15 residues. The CDR3 DNA reads as TGTGCCAGTAGGGACACAGGGTTTGACACCGGGGAGCTGTTTTTT. This encodes CASRDTGFDTGELFF. Full variable domain (missing parts from reference TRBV19 and TRBJ2-2): DGGITQSPKYLFRKEGQNVTLSCEQNLNHDAMYWYRQDPGQGLRLIYYSQIVNDFQKGDIAEGYSVSREKKESFPLTVTSAQKNPTAFYLCASRDTGFDTGELFFGEGSRLTVL.

The V call is TRBV25-1, the J call TRBJ1-6; 7 bases line up with TRBD1. The CDR3 runs to 13 residues. Germline CDR1 MGHDK, CDR2 SYGVNS. Trimming took 3 bases from V and 7 from J; bases not matched to a gene: 0. In nucleotides, the CDR3 is TGTGCCAGCAGTGAGACAGGGAATTCACCCCTCCACTTT. Translating gives CASSETGNSPLHF.

This chain connects TRBV11-2 to TRBJ2-1; a weak D match, TRBD1 (6 bases). The CDR3 is 15 residues long. The germline gives CDR1 SGHAT, CDR2 FQNNGV. With 1 base removed from V and 7 bases from J, the gap between germline ends came to 14 bases. The CDR3 spells CASSLAFGQTNEQFF. CDR3 in DNA: TGTGCCAGCAGCTTAGCCTTTGGACAGACAAATGAGCAGTTCTTC.

This chain links TRBV5-5 with TRBJ2-7; 9 nucleotides line up with TRBD1. V lost 4 bases to trimming and J lost 2 bases; unmatched junction nucleotides: 7. Germline V gene data show CDR1 as SGHKS and CDR2 as YYEKEE (reference sequence). The CDR3 totals 15 residues. Here the CDR3 reads CASSLEGTGTYEQYF. Written as DNA, the CDR3 is TGTGCCAGCAGCCTGGAAGGGACAGGGACCTACGAGCAGTACTTC.

The chain uses TRBV5-5 and TRBJ1-4; tentatively, D is TRBD1 (5 bases). V gave up 0 bases and J gave up 8 bases, with 8 bases separating them. Germline loops: CDR1 SGHKS, CDR2 YYEKEE (reference sequence). This CDR3 is built from 13 residues. As DNA, the CDR3 is TGTGCCAGCAGCTTGGCAGGGTGGGAAAAACTGTTTTTT. It encodes CASSLAGWEKLFF.

The chain carries TRBV21-1 and TRBJ2-7; the table's D call TRBD2 went unverified against the DNA. TRBV21-1 is listed as a pseudogene. The CDR3 sequence is 21 residues long. CDR3 residues: CASSKARIEREGLLRSYEQYF. The CDR3 DNA sequence: TGTGCCAGCAGCAAAGCTCGGATTGAGCGGGAGGGGCTCTTAAGGTCCTACGAGCAGTACTTC.

This sequence joins TRBV19 and TRBJ2-1; 7 positions match TRBD2. V was clipped by 5 bases and J by 11 bases; unmatched bases: 12. Germline-derived CDR1 and CDR2 are LNHDA and SQIVND (reference sequence). The CDR3 runs to 14 residues. CDR3 DNA sequence: TGTGCCAGTAGTTCCCCTCGCAGCGGGAAGCAGCAGTTCTTC. Translation: CASSSPRSGKQQFF.

This clone was seen just once. The chain combines TRBV28 with TRBJ1-2; 8 nucleotides line up with TRBD1. This CDR3 comprises 13 residues. Germline V gene sequence: CDR1 MDHEN, CDR2 SYDVKM. J was trimmed by 7 bases and V by 8 bases; bases with no gene match: 9. CDR3 DNA sequence: TGTGCCAGCTTCCCTTGGACAGGGTTTGGCTACACCTTC. Its protein is CASFPWTGFGYTF.

This chain links TRBV5-4 with TRBJ2-2; D possibly corresponds to TRBD2 (6 bases). This CDR3 spans 13 amino acids. The germline V gene has CDR1 SGHNT and CDR2 YYREEE (reference sequence). With 4 bases removed from V and 5 bases from J, the gap between germline ends came to 9 bases. The CDR3 is CASSGGGTGELFF. The DNA for the CDR3 is TGTGCCAGCAGCGGTGGGGGGACCGGGGAGCTGTTTTTT.

The chain has TRBV18 and TRBJ2-1; a weak D match, TRBD1 (6 bases). Trimming shortened V by 5 bases and J by 10 bases, and 15 bases separated the two germline ends. Germline CDR1 and CDR2: KGHSH and LQKENI. This CDR3 is built from 13 residues. This chain's CDR3 is CASSADLQGEQFF. The DNA for the CDR3 is TGTGCCAGCTCAGCCGACTTACAGGGAGAGCAGTTCTTC.

For this clone: Other nucleotide sequences from this sample produce the same CDR3. The J gene is TRBJ2-7, the V gene TRBV6-5; tentative D call: TRBD1 (6 bases). From germline, CDR1 is MNHEY and CDR2 SVGAGI. V lost 6 bases and J lost 6, with 9 bases in between. This CDR3 has 11 amino acids. The CDR3 sequence is CASSRGGEQYF. In DNA, the CDR3 is TGTGCCAGCAGCAGAGGGGGCGAGCAGTACTTC.

The V and J genes are TRBV19 and TRBJ2-7, with D maybe TRBD2 (5 bases). V was trimmed by 5 bases and J by 3 bases, leaving 14 bases between them. This CDR3 has 14 residues. CDR1 and CDR2 (germline): LNHDA, SQIVND (reference sequence). CDR3 DNA sequence: TGTGCCAGTAGTCCCACCGGGATCTACTACGAGCAGTACTTC. It translates to CASSPTGIYYEQYF.

This chain uses TRBV5-1 with TRBJ1-2; 8 nucleotides line up with TRBD1. Germline trimming cut 2 bases from V and 2 bases from J; bases unmatched to any gene: 2. CDR3 size: 14 residues. Germline V gene data show CDR1 as SGHRS and CDR2 as YFSETQ. This chain's CDR3 is CASSFGTGNYGYTF. In DNA form, the CDR3 reads TGCGCCAGCAGCTTCGGGACAGGCAACTATGGCTACACCTTC.

The V and J genes are TRBV27 and TRBJ1-4; no firm D call. V was cut by 5 bases and J by 7 bases, with 14 bases left in between. The germline V gene has CDR1 MNHEY and CDR2 SMNVEV (reference sequence). The CDR3 consists of 14 residues. The CDR3 loop is CASSRASPSEKLFF. The CDR3 region has the DNA TGTGCCAGCAGTCGTGCCTCGCCGAGTGAAAAACTGTTTTTT.

The sample holds a few counts of this clone. V and J are TRBV9 and TRBJ1-2; TRBD1 agrees at 7 bases. Looked up from germline, CDR1 is SGDLS and CDR2 is YYNGEE. The V and J ends lost 4 bases and 2 bases, in that order; junction bases with no gene match: 11. CDR3 length: 16 amino acids. CDR3 DNA sequence: TGTGCCAGCAGCTCCGGGACAGAGCTTCGGAACTATGGCTACACCTTC. It translates to CASSSGTELRNYGYTF.

This sequence joins TRBV5-1 and TRBJ2-1, with D tentatively TRBD2 (7 bases). The CDR3 totals 16 residues. Trimming left V 4 bases short and J 0 bases short, with 14 bases between. Per the germline V gene, CDR1 is SGHRS and CDR2 is YFSETQ. CDR3 sequence (DNA): TGCGCCAGCAGCCCCAGGGGAGGGAGCTCCTACAATGAGCAGTTCTTC. It specifies CASSPRGGSSYNEQFF. Full variable domain (rest looked up from reference TRBV5-1 and TRBJ2-1): KAGVTQTPRYLIKTRGQQVTLSCSPISGHRSVSWYQQTPGQGLQFLFEYFSETQRNKGNFPGRFSGRQFSNSRSEMNVSTLELGDSALYLCASSPRGGSSYNEQFFGPGTRLTVL.

This clone was found a few times. V and J are TRBV29-1 and TRBJ2-2, with 7 bases fitting TRBD2. Germline CDR1 is SQVTM and CDR2 is ANQGSEA. With 8 bases clipped from V and 6 bases from J, the junction kept 6 bases outside the gene matches. The CDR3 contains 12 residues. CDR3 loop: CSIRAGAGELFF. In DNA form, the CDR3 reads TGCAGCATCCGGGCGGGGGCCGGGGAGCTGTTTTTT.

V is TRBV5-1 and J is TRBJ2-2; TRBD1 matches 9 bases. The V segment lost 2 bases and the J segment 5 bases; nucleotides outside the gene matches: 1. The V gene's germline CDR1 is SGHRS and CDR2 YFSETQ. The CDR3 consists of 14 residues. The CDR3 loop reads CASSFDRGTGELFF. The CDR3 coding sequence is TGCGCCAGCAGCTTCGACAGGGGGACCGGGGAGCTGTTTTTT.

The V and J genes are TRBV10-3 and TRBJ1-3, with a tentative D call TRBD1 (5 bases). V was shortened by 6 bases and J by 0 bases, with 9 bases between the two germline ends. This CDR3 spans 14 amino acids. Germline lookup yields CDR1 ENHRY and CDR2 SYGVKD. CDR3 DNA sequence: TGTGCCATCAGCGCGGGGCTCTCTGGAAACACCATATATTTT. Its translation: CAISAGLSGNTIYF.

This chain connects TRBV15 to TRBJ2-7; D gene unclear. The length of the CDR3 is 13 residues. Trimming stripped 3 bases from V and 3 bases from J, with 9 bases between. Germline V gene lookup returns CDR1 LNHNV and CDR2 YYDKDF (reference sequence). The CDR3 sequence is CATSSPRGYEQYF. In nucleotides, the CDR3 is TGTGCCACCAGCAGTCCCAGAGGCTACGAGCAGTACTTC.

The chain carries TRBV6-5 and TRBJ2-7; TRBD2 aligns across 10 bases. There are 15 residues in the CDR3. Losses at the gene ends were 6 bases for V and 2 bases for J; bases not matched to a gene: 7. CDR1 MNHEY and CDR2 SVGAGI come from the germline V gene. The CDR3 DNA is TGTGCCAGCAGCAGTACTAGCGGGGTTACCTACGAGCAGTACTTC. Protein: CASSSTSGVTYEQYF.

The rearrangement links TRBV6-4 to TRBJ1-1; D is possibly TRBD1 (6 bases). The CDR3 spans 14 residues. Germline CDR1 reads MRHNA; CDR2 reads SNTAGT. V was trimmed by 6 bases and J by 1 base, leaving 12 bases between them. CDR3 in DNA: TGTGCCAGCAGGCCACAGGGTCGGAACACTGAAGCTTTCTTT. Translation gives CASRPQGRNTEAFF.

The chain carries TRBV6-5 and TRBJ1-2; D gene ambiguous. Germline-derived CDR1 and CDR2 are MNHEY and SVGAGI. The germline V and J ends were trimmed by 4 bases and 4 bases, with 7 bases remaining between them. The CDR3 runs to 12 residues. In nucleotides, the CDR3 is TGTGCCAGCAGTTCCCCAGGCTATGGCTACACCTTC. Translating it yields CASSSPGYGYTF.

This clone was seen only once. The chain uses TRBV19 and TRBJ1-1; 10 positions match TRBD1. This CDR3 comprises 15 residues. The V and J ends lost 5 bases and 1 base, in that order; junction bases with no gene match: 4. Germline CDR1 is LNHDA and CDR2 is SQIVND (reference sequence). The CDR3 DNA reads as TGTGCCAGTAGTCAGACAGGGGGCGGGAACACTGAAGCTTTCTTT. This codes for CASSQTGGGNTEAFF.